This T cell receptor (beta chain) was retrieved from a study of control samples from healthy donors and cancer patients. The CDR3 is 16 residues long. Trimming pared 7 bases from V and 1 base from J, leaving 17 bases between. Germline V CDR1 and CDR2: SGHVS, FQNEAQ. Only in-frame clones appear in the TCRdb table, and some are missing; sequencing was by immunoSEQ multiplex PCR. The table shows about 92,000 clones, with roughly 82% occurring only once. This clone was seen only a few times. This clonotype originated in a woman aged 55-75 years in good health. The source material was blood. The chain carries TRBV7-8 and TRBJ1-5; D remains unclear. CDR3 residues: CASTPNRDTSNQPQHF. The CDR3 bases are TGTGCCAGCACCCCTAACCGGGATACAAGCAATCAGCCCCAGCATTTT. Together with reference TRBV7-8 and TRBJ1-5, the CDR3 gives the full variable domain: GAGVSQSPRYKVAKRGQDVALRCDPISGHVSLFWYQQALGQGPEFLTYFQNEAQLDKSGLPSDRFFAERPEGSVSTLKIQRTQQEDSAVYLCASTPNRDTSNQPQHFGDGTRLSIL.